This TCR beta chain was identified in a study of persistence of HIV-infected CD4 T cells. Stimulation used approximately 9.1 ug/mL lysate from CMV-infected fibroblasts. Memory cells lacking CD40L and CD69 with high CD45RO were sorted. Germline V gene sequence: CDR1 SGHRS, CDR2 YFSETQ. The CDR3 covers 13 residues. J gave up 2 bases and V 5 bases, and 2 bases lay outside the gene matches. The libraries were made with immunoSEQ version 4 in survey mode. The data were produced by immunoSEQ multiplex PCR, yet TCRdb's version contains in-frame clones alone and is incomplete. The sample lists under 40,000 clones; about 81% were seen once. This clone was seen more than once but under ten times. Its target is not known.

The clonotype was recovered from an adult woman with HIV who was CMV-seropositive. The sequenced sample was CD4+ T cells sorted from PBMCs after roughly 19-hour stimulation, obtained from a patient who received antiretroviral therapy. V gene TRBV5-1 combines with J gene TRBJ1-2; 8 bases match TRBD1. The chain's CDR3 is CASRRQGNYGYTF. CDR3 bases: TGCGCCAGCAGACGACAGGGGAACTATGGCTACACCTTC.